The rows below give T cell receptor beta chains drawn from one sample of a study of early stage breast cancer tumors. Assay used: immunoSEQ multiplex PCR; TCRdb lists only in-frame clones, some missing. The sample carries about 51,000 clones, 78% recorded once. The sequenced material came from blood. The receptors were sampled from a person aged 40 to 49 with breast cancer. Each CDR3 is given with its conserved first and last residue. A D gene is named only where the DNA matches it firmly. Clone size is given for some rows only: seen once, a few or many times, or a class if the clone is expanded.

TRBV2,.,TRBD2,TRBJ2-7,CASTGTRDTYEQYF,TGTGCCAGCACCGGGACTAGAGACACCTACGAGCAGTACTTC
TRBV5-1,.,.,TRBJ1-5,CASSLEGWGNQPQHF,TGCGCCAGCAGCTTGGAGGGGTGGGGCAATCAGCCCCAGCATTTT
TRBV18,.,.,TRBJ2-3,CASSEWAGSTDTQYF,TGTGCCAGCTCAGAGTGGGCAGGATCCACAGATACGCAGTATTTT
TRBV7-9,.,.,TRBJ1-2,CASSLQGLGNGYTF,TGTGCCAGCAGCTTGCAGGGTCTTGGAAATGGCTACACCTTC
TRBV2,.,.,TRBJ2-6,CASRAGTVSGANVLTF,TGTGCCAGCAGGGCTGGGACGGTCTCTGGGGCCAACGTCCTGACTTTC
TRBV5-1,few,TRBD1,TRBJ2-3,CASSWTGSSTDTQYF,TGCGCCAGCAGCTGGACAGGGTCTAGCACAGATACGCAGTATTTT
TRBV11-3,.,.,TRBJ2-2,CASSFSANTGELFF,TGTGCCAGCAGCTTTAGCGCGAACACCGGGGAGCTGTTTTTT
TRBV27,.,TRBD2,TRBJ2-2,CASRERLAGAGELFF,TGTGCCAGCAGGGAACGACTAGCGGGAGCCGGGGAGCTGTTTTTT
TRBV27,.,.,TRBJ1-5,CASRPGLSNQPQHF,TGTGCCAGCCGACCGGGGCTTAGCAATCAGCCCCAGCATTTT
TRBV14,.,TRBD1,TRBJ2-5,CASSQGQGDYWETQYF,TGTGCCAGCTCCCAGGGACAGGGGGATTACTGGGAGACCCAGTACTTC
TRBV5-1,.,.,TRBJ2-2,CASSEHLGTGELFF,TGCGCCAGCAGCGAGCATTTAGGCACCGGGGAGCTGTTTTTT
TRBV27,.,.,TRBJ2-5,CASSLGGLLSGETQYF,TGTGCCAGCAGTTTAGGGGGGTTACTAAGTGGAGAGACCCAGTACTTC
TRBV2,.,TRBD1,TRBJ2-5,CASRPDRVETQYF,TGTGCCAGCAGACCCGACAGGGTAGAGACCCAGTACTTC
TRBV19,.,TRBD2,TRBJ2-3,CASTERLAGTLDTQYF,TGTGCCAGTACCGAGAGGCTAGCGGGAACCCTAGATACGCAGTATTTT
TRBV6-6,.,.,TRBJ2-5,CASTWDGETQYF,TGTGCCAGCACCTGGGACGGGGAGACCCAGTACTTC
TRBV2,few,TRBD2,TRBJ2-1,CASRTSGSKALYNEQFF,TGTGCCTCGCGGACTAGCGGGAGTAAGGCACTCTACAATGAGCAGTTCTTC
TRBV29-1,.,.,TRBJ1-1,CSVVRAGFTEAFF,TGCAGCGTTGTGAGGGCGGGGTTCACTGAAGCTTTCTTT
TRBV15,.,TRBD1,TRBJ1-1,CATSRSTGGSEAFF,TGTGCCACCAGCAGAAGCACAGGGGGCTCTGAAGCTTTCTTT
TRBV5-6,few,.,TRBJ1-5,CASSLWTAAQHF,TGTGCCAGCAGCTTATGGACAGCGGCCCAGCATTTT
TRBV9,.,TRBD2,TRBJ2-3,CASSVVGGGDTDTQYF,TGTGCCAGCAGCGTAGTTGGTGGGGGGGACACAGATACGCAGTATTTT
TRBV19,.,.,TRBJ1-5,CASSTTTRGGSNRGPQHF,TGTGCCAGTAGTACTACAACCCGGGGGGGGTCGAATCGGGGGCCCCAGCATTTT
TRBV6-1,once,TRBD2,TRBJ2-7,CASSESGIYEQYF,TGTGCCAGCAGTGAAAGCGGGATCTACGAGCAGTACTTC
TRBV11-3,once,.,TRBJ2-5,CASSSDIETQYF,TGTGCCAGCAGCTCCGACATAGAGACCCAGTACTTC
TRBV7-2,.,TRBD2,TRBJ2-5,CASSLEGLAEETQYF,TGTGCCAGCAGCTTAGAGGGACTAGCGGAAGAGACCCAGTACTTC
TRBV5-1,.,.,TRBJ1-2,CASRVLGREHGYTF,TGCGCCAGCAGGGTCTTGGGCAGAGAACATGGCTACACCTTC
TRBV6-5,few,.,TRBJ2-1,CASSSGPYNEQFF,TGTGCCAGCAGTTCGGGTCCCTACAATGAGCAGTTCTTC
TRBV7-9,.,.,TRBJ1-2,CASSLGTGGYTF,TGTGCCAGCAGCTTAGGAACGGGCGGCTACACCTTC
TRBV5-6,.,.,TRBJ2-2,CASSWQLVDGELFF,TGTGCCAGCAGCTGGCAACTAGTCGACGGGGAGCTGTTTTTT
TRBV6-5,few,TRBD2,TRBJ2-1,CASSLAGGLGNEQFF,TGTGCCAGCAGCCTAGCGGGAGGGCTGGGCAATGAGCAGTTCTTC
TRBV27,.,TRBD2,TRBJ2-3,CASSLSRTSPAATQYF,TGTGCCAGCAGTTTATCTCGGACTAGCCCGGCGGCTACGCAGTATTTT
TRBV5-1,.,.,TRBJ2-2,CASSLDGTGELFF,TGCGCCAGCAGCTTGGACGGGACCGGGGAGCTGTTTTTT